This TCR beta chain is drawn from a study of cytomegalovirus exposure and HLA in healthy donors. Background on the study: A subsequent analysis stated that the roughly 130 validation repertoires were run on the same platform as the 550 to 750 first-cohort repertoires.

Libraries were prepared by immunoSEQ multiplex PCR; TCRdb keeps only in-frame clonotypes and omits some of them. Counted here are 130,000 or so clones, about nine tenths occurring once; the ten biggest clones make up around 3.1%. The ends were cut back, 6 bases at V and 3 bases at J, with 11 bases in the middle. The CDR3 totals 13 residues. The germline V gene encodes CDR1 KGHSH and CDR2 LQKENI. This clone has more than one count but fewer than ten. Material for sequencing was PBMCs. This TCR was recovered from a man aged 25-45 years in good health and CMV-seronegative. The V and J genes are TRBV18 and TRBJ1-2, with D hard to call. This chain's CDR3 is CASSGSEDYGYTF. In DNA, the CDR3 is TGTGCCAGCTCCGGGTCGGAGGACTATGGCTACACCTTC.